This T cell receptor beta chain originates from a study of T cell responses to AZD1222 COVID-19 vaccine (dated by TCRdb to about 2021). Background on the whole study: AZD1222 recipients whose second dose came at about 4 weeks and those whose second dose came at about 12 weeks were combined into one group, since spike-specific TCR depth and breadth did not differ between the two schedules. A total of around 240 trial participants underwent TCR sequencing, of whom some 200 had received two doses of AZD1222 and around 26 had received two doses of the MenACWY control vaccine. Enrollment into the trials was organized by age into subgroups of 18-55, 56-69 and 70-plus years, and those subgroups contained roughly 140, 27 and 60 TCR-sequenced participants, respectively.

In regard to this clone: Its antigen is currently not known. The record has no base qualities; no much larger clone is one base away.

Findings and caveats that apply to the study as a whole: Spike-specific TCR breadth and depth rose significantly after two AZD1222 doses compared with day 0 and with MenACWY recipients. Most participants were white British and females outnumbered males, and the authors suggested that clonal diversity may have been underestimated. Because no day 14 peak-response samples were available, repertoires were characterized only after the peak T cell response. The 56-69-year group was small, and its depth increase did not reach significance, likely because of low power. Only a handful of AZD1222 recipients were SARS-CoV-2 seropositive at baseline, limiting conclusions about previously exposed vaccinees. Vaccine-associated CD4 TCRs spanned the whole spike protein, with dominant responses in regions 160-218 and 743-854. Reportedly, close to half of the unique spike-specific TCRs recognized epitopes lying outside the regions that are mutated in the B.1.351 and B.1.1.7 variants.

In the paper's terms, the time point label means: baseline before first vaccination. Vaccinee samples were obtained from the UK trials COV001 and COV002, which included a single-blind randomized controlled phase 2/3 trial of AZD1222 (ChAdOx1 nCoV-19) in healthy adults. Trial participant PBMC samples were collected at day 0 and day 28 after the second dose for TCRbeta chain sequencing. The CDR3 regions of human TCRbeta chains were analyzed by immunosequencing. The authors' pipeline ran thus. Repertoire TCRs were matched against a reference library of SARS-CoV-2-specific TCRs generated with the MIRA antigen-specificity platform. Breadth was defined as the fraction of unique TCRs that were SARS-CoV-2-associated, and depth was defined as the fraction of total T cells that were SARS-CoV-2-associated. Using the MIRA data, every spike-specific TCR was mapped to the spike region that the TCR reacted to and assigned to either a CD4 or a CD8 class. Log10-transformed breadth and depth values were compared by one-way ANOVA with Sidak's multiple comparisons tests. The table comes from immuneACCESS by way of TCRdb, which keeps in-frame sequences with V and J called. Part of the clones is missing from these tables; in studies checked, under half for an unresolved V gene and the rest for unknown reasons. V and J calls and clone size come straight from that table; D and trimming were deduced from the DNA. A total of 110,000 to 150,000 clones appear in this sample, about nine tenths of them only once. Together, the top ten hold roughly 3.2% of the sample.

This sequence originates from an adult in good health. Sequenced material: peripheral blood, taken on day 0 of AZD1222 vaccination.

The CDR3 loop reads CASSNREPRVDTIYF. The bases are TGTGCCAGCAGCAACAGGGAACCGAGGGTTGACACCATATATTTT. The rearrangement joined TRBV7-9 to TRBJ1-3; the D gene is perhaps TRBD1, from 6 matching bases. The junction carries 19 bases between V and J, which are trimmed by 5 bases and 8 bases respectively. From cysteine to phenylalanine, the CDR3 is 15 amino acids long. The sequence is cut down to CDR3 DNA, 45 bases in frame from base 1. According to the germline V gene (reference sequence), CDR1 reads SEHNR and CDR2 reads FQNEAQ.